The clone carrying this TCR beta chain has ten or more counts. As yet, its antigen is unknown. Using its own MiXCR run on the reads, TCRdb lists one record per CDR3 protein. The sample carries about 600,000 distinct CDR3 sequences, 24% recorded once. The CDR3 is made up of 14 amino acids. V was pared by 6 bases and J by 2 bases, with 12 bases between. These data are taken from a study of T cell repertoires in cytomegalovirus infection. About the study: CMV infection together with matching HLA type was indicated by public TCR beta signatures.

Study-level results: Dominant in the ex vivo response were TCR beta clonotypes restricted by HLA-C and specific for CMV. Cumulative frequency of public TCR beta families picked out carriers of CMV plus the relevant HLA.

The rearrangement links TRBV12-3 or TRBV12-4 to TRBJ2-3; D might be TRBD1 (6 bases). The sequence came from a human donor in good health (CMV status not recorded). Some clones in this sample may be carry-over from other donors' samples. Sequenced input: CD8+ T cells from PBMCs. CDR3 loop: CASSPDRLTDTQYF. In DNA, the CDR3 is TGTGCCAGCAGCCCTGACAGGCTCACAGATACGCAGTATTTT.